The 3 T cell receptor beta chains listed next were all sequenced from one sample in a study of CD8+CD57+ T cells in acquired aplastic anemia. Genomic DNA, serving as template, underwent TCR beta VDJ and CDR3 profiling. TCRdb reprocessed the reads with MiXCR, giving one entry per CDR3 protein. Of roughly 190,000 distinct CDR3 sequences listed, 48% are singletons. The authors sequenced patients whose flow cytometry had shown CD8+CD57+ cell expansion. The source material was sorted CD4+, CD8+, or CD8+CD57+ T cells (not recorded which) from PBMCs. The source is a human donor with aplastic anemia.

The chain links TRBV4-2 to TRBJ2-4, with TRBD1 matching over 8 bases. The CDR3 spans 16 residues. The germline V gene encodes CDR1 LGHNA and CDR2 YNFKEQ. Trimming cost V 0 bases and J 7 bases; bases outside gene matches: 8. Here the CDR3 reads CASSQDAPGGGNIQYF. In nucleotides, the CDR3 is TGTGCCAGCAGCCAAGATGCGCCAGGGGGCGGCAACATTCAGTACTTC.

This clonotype occurred many times. The V and J genes are TRBV4-1 and TRBJ2-6, with D possibly being TRBD1 or TRBD2 (5 bases each). The CDR3 contains 21 residues. Germline lookup yields CDR1 MGHRA and CDR2 YSYEKL. The germline V and J ends were trimmed by 0 bases and 0 bases, with 21 bases remaining between them. The CDR3 loop is CASSQDSGRGESSSGANVLTF. CDR3 nucleotide sequence: TGCGCCAGCAGCCAAGATTCAGGAAGAGGGGAATCTTCCTCTGGGGCCAACGTCCTGACTTTC.

Here the CDR3 DNA reads TGTGCCAGTAGTCCGCAGGGATACACTGAAGCTTTCTTT. Translating gives CASSPQGYTEAFF. The chain links TRBV19 to TRBJ1-1, with D possibly matching TRBD1 (5 bases). The germline V and J ends were trimmed by 5 bases and 3 bases, with 10 bases remaining between them. CDR1 is LNHDA and CDR2 is SQIVND in the germline V gene (reference sequence). The CDR3 spans 13 residues.